This T cell receptor beta chain emerged from a study of blood T cell repertoires in COVID-19. Study-wide background: Some COVID-19 samples were acute and others convalescent; all came from the United States, Italy and Spain. The analysed material was cDNA or gDNA that came from T cells, B-cell-depleted T cells, or PBMCs.

In the source study's methods: Reference gene primers were amplified, and this amplification served to estimate nucleated cell counts. Data came from immunoSEQ multiplex PCR; TCRdb stores just in-frame clones and leaves some out. The V and J calls and the clone size are those of that table, but D and trimming were determined from the DNA. The sample records about 360,000 clones, 70% to 90% being singletons. The CDR3 contains 13 residues. The ends were cut back, 4 bases at V and 9 bases at J, with 13 bases in the middle. Germline V lookup: CDR1 GTSNPN, CDR2 SVGIG (reference sequence). V is TRBV30 and J is TRBJ1-6, with a tentative D call TRBD1 (6 bases). The receptor was isolated from a human donor in a cohort sampled during active COVID-19. The sequenced sample consisted of peripheral blood. CDR3 DNA sequence: TGTGCCTGGAAACCCAGGGGTCGTTCACCCCTCCACTTT. This encodes CAWKPRGRSPLHF. Full variable domain (missing parts from reference TRBV30 and TRBJ1-6): SQTIHQWPATLVQPVGSPLSLECTVEGTSNPNLYWYRQAAGRGLQLLFYSVGIGQISSEVPQNLSASRPQDRQFILSSKKLLLSDSGFYLCAWKPRGRSPLHFGNGTRLTVT.